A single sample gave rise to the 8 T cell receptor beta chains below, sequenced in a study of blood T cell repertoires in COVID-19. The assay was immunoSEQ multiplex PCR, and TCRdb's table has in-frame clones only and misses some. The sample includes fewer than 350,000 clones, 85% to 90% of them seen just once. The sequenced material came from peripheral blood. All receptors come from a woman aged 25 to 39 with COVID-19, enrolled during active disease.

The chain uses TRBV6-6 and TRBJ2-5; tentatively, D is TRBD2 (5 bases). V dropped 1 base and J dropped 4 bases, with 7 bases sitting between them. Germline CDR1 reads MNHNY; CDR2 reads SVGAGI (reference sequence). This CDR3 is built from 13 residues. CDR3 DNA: TGTGCCAGCAGTTACTATGGAGGAGAGACCCAGTACTTC. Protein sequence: CASSYYGGETQYF.

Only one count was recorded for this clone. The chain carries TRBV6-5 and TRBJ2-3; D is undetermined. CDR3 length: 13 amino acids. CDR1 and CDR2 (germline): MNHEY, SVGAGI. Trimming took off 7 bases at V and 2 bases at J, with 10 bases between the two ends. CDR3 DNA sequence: TGTGCCAGCAAGTCAGTATTCACAGATACGCAGTATTTT. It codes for CASKSVFTDTQYF.

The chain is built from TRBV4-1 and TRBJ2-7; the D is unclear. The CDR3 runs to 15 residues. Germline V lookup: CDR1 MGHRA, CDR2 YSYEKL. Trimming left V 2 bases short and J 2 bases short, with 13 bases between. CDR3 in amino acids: CASSQYVSSTYEQYF. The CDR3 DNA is TGCGCCAGCAGCCAATATGTCTCTAGTACCTACGAGCAGTACTTC.

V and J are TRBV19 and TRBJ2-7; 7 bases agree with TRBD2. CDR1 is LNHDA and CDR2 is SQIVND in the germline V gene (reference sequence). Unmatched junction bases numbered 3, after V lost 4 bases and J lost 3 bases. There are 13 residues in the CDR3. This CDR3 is CASSTLADYEQYF. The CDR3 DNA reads TGTGCCAGTAGTACCCTAGCGGACTACGAGCAGTACTTC.

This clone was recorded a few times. The CDR3 nucleotides read TGCGCCAGCAGGGACAGACCGTTTGGCGAAAAACTGTTTTTT. Translated, it gives CASRDRPFGEKLFF. The genes are TRBV10-2 and TRBJ1-4; possible D gene TRBD1, 6 bases. Germline CDR1 and CDR2: WSHSY and SAAADI. This CDR3 region has 14 residues. V dropped 6 bases and J dropped 8 bases, with 16 bases sitting between them.

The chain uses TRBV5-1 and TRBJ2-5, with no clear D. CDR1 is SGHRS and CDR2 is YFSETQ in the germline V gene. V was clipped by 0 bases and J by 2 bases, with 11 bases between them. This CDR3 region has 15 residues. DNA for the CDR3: TGCGCCAGCAGCTTGGCCCCGGCAGGACAAGAGACCCAGTACTTC. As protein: CASSLAPAGQETQYF.

The CDR3 loop reads CASSLLVAGTAGANVLTF. The DNA for the CDR3 is TGTGCCAGCAGCTTATTGGTTGCGGGAACAGCTGGGGCCAACGTCCTGACTTTC. V usage is TRBV7-2 and J usage is TRBJ2-6; maybe TRBD2 (6 bases). The germline V gene encodes CDR1 SGHTA and CDR2 FQGNSA. The germline V and J ends were trimmed by 2 bases and 2 bases, with 16 bases remaining between them. The CDR3 has 18 residues.

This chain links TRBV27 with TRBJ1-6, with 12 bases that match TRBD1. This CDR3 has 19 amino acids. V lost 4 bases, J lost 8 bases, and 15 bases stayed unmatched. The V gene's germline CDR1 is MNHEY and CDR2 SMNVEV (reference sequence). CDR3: CASSSKPGQGALLDSPLHF. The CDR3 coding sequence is TGTGCCAGCAGTTCGAAACCGGGACAGGGGGCGCTTTTAGATTCACCCCTCCACTTT.